These 16 T cell receptor beta chains share one sample of origin, sequenced in a study of T cells in Graves' hyperthyroidism and ophthalmopathy. Amplification of TCR beta CDR3 regions was performed using RNA transcripts as template. HTBI primers were used for first-round RT-PCR of the TCR CDR3. In TCRdb, the multiplex PCR reads were re-called with MiXCR into one record per CDR3 protein. The sample shows about 690,000 distinct CDR3 sequences, 17% of them seen only once. Sequenced sample: blood. Receptor source: a man between 50 and 59 years old with Graves' hyperthyroidism.

This clonotype was recorded many times. The chain recombines TRBV24-1 with TRBJ2-3, with 10 bases aligning to TRBD2. The ends lost 3 bases at V and 3 bases at J; junction bases unmatched: 8. This CDR3 contains 17 residues. The V gene's germline CDR1 is KGHDR and CDR2 SFDVKD. The CDR3 DNA sequence: TGTGCCACCAGTGATCCCACGGGACTAGCGAGTACAGATACGCAGTATTTT. This translates into CATSDPTGLASTDTQYF.

The V and J genes are TRBV6-2 or TRBV6-3 and TRBJ1-2, with 8 positions matching TRBD1. CDR3 length equals 15 residues. Germline CDR1 is MNHEY and CDR2 is SVGEGT. Trimming at V came to 8 bases and at J to 2 bases, leaving 10 bases not matched to a gene. CDR3 in DNA: TGTGCCAGCGGAACAAACCAGGGGGCCAACTATGGCTACACCTTC. It is translated as CASGTNQGANYGYTF.

Ten or more counts support this clonotype. The V and J genes are TRBV11-2 and TRBJ1-2, with D perhaps matching TRBD1 (6 bases). Germline CDR1 reads SGHAT; CDR2 reads FQNNGV. V lost 5 bases, J lost 0 bases, and 28 bases lay in between. The CDR3 has 20 residues. CDR3 sequence (DNA): TGTGCCAGCAGCCAAAAACGGACCCGGACAGCACGAATACCTAACTATGGCTACACCTTC. Translation gives CASSQKRTRTARIPNYGYTF.

This clonotype was recorded at least ten times. The chain recombines TRBV7-9 with TRBJ1-4; possibly TRBD1 for D (6 bases). CDR1 is SEHNR, CDR2 FQNEAQ, per germline (reference sequence). The CDR3 is made up of 14 amino acids. The germline V and J ends were trimmed by 5 bases and 3 bases, with 10 bases remaining between them. CDR3 sequence: CASSTRQANEKLFF. The CDR3 coding sequence is TGTGCCAGCAGCACCCGACAGGCTAATGAAAAACTGTTTTTT. Full variable domain (missing parts from reference TRBV7-9 and TRBJ1-4): DTGVSQNPRHKITKRGQNVTFRCDPISEHNRLYWYRQTLGQGPEFLTYFQNEAQLEKSRLLSDRFSAERPKGSFSTLEIQRTEQGDSAMYLCASSTRQANEKLFFGSGTQLSVL.

J is TRBJ2-7 and V is TRBV28, with 8 bases matching TRBD1. The CDR3 spans 21 residues. In germline, CDR1 is MDHEN, CDR2 SYDVKM. Trimming removed 6 bases from V and 2 bases from J; junction bases left unmatched: 27. For the CDR3, the DNA is TGTGCCAGCAGGTCAGGCGCCGCCGGGACAGGAAGAGTGGGAATCCCCTACGAGCAGTACTTC. It yields the protein CASRSGAAGTGRVGIPYEQYF.

This clonotype was recorded at least ten times. The chain is built from TRBV6-2 or TRBV6-3 and TRBJ2-4; 8 bases align to TRBD2. The CDR3 is 17 residues long. Germline assignment: CDR1 MNHEY and CDR2 SVGEGT. Trimming took 4 bases from V and 0 from J; bases not matched to a gene: 8. CDR3 residues: CASSSALADLAKNIQYF. DNA of the CDR3: TGTGCCAGCAGTTCAGCACTAGCGGACCTAGCCAAAAACATTCAGTACTTC.

This clonotype showed up many times. The CDR3 DNA is TGTGCCAGCAGCTCCGTAGCGGCGCGGAACAATGAGCAGTTCTTC. Its protein is CASSSVAARNNEQFF. The gene calls are TRBV7-9 and TRBJ2-1, with D possibly being TRBD2 (6 bases). V lost 4 bases and J 5 bases, leaving 15 bases between the germline ends. CDR1 is SEHNR and CDR2 is FQNEAQ in the germline V gene (reference sequence). CDR3 length equals 15 residues. The full variable domain, with the rest looked up from reference TRBV7-9 and TRBJ2-1, is DTGVSQNPRHKITKRGQNVTFRCDPISEHNRLYWYRQTLGQGPEFLTYFQNEAQLEKSRLLSDRFSAERPKGSFSTLEIQRTEQGDSAMYLCASSSVAARNNEQFFGPGTRLTVL.

There are many counts of this clonotype. This chain connects TRBV12-3 or TRBV12-4 to TRBJ1-6; D may be TRBD1 (5 bases). The CDR3 has 15 residues. V gave up 2 bases and J gave up 6 bases, with 11 bases separating them. The CDR3 DNA follows: TGTGCCAGCAGTTTATTGACAGTCGGTAATTCACCCCTCCACTTT. Its protein product is CASSLLTVGNSPLHF.

The chain joins TRBV20-1 to TRBJ2-2; D unclear. Germline V gene sequence: CDR1 DFQATT, CDR2 SNEGSKA (reference sequence). The length of the CDR3 is 14 residues. V dropped 3 bases and J dropped 7 bases, with 15 bases sitting between them. In nucleotides, the CDR3 is TGCAGTGCTAGCCCCCGACGGGCGTTCGGGGAGCTGTTTTTT. Protein sequence: CSASPRRAFGELFF.

This clonotype was picked up many times. This chain links TRBV20-1 with TRBJ1-1; D not resolved. This CDR3 spans 12 amino acids. Germline CDR1 reads DFQATT; CDR2 reads SNEGSKA (reference sequence). Trimming removed 3 bases from V and 1 base from J, with 6 bases in between. The CDR3 loop is CSAREKNTEAFF. The CDR3 DNA reads TGCAGTGCTAGGGAGAAGAACACTGAAGCTTTCTTT.

This clonotype was seen repeatedly, ten times or more. The chain combines TRBV6-1 with TRBJ2-3; D is perhaps TRBD1 or TRBD2 (6 bases each). Trimming removed 8 bases from V and 2 bases from J, with 17 bases in between. This CDR3 is 15 amino acids long. The germline CDR1 and CDR2 sequences are MNHNS and SASEGT. CDR3 DNA sequence: TGTGCCAGCGCGAGGGGGGAATGGAACACAGATACGCAGTATTTT. Its protein is CASARGEWNTDTQYF.

This chain joins TRBV19 and TRBJ1-1; TRBD1 aligns across 11 bases. Germline CDR1 and CDR2: LNHDA and SQIVND (reference sequence). CDR3 length: 16 residues. The trim removed 6 bases at V and 3 bases at J, leaving 9 bases unmatched. CDR3 DNA: TGTGCCAGTAGGCGGTGGACAGGGGGCGCGGACACTGAAGCTTTCTTT. Protein: CASRRWTGGADTEAFF. Complete variable domain (other parts from reference TRBV19 and TRBJ1-1): DGGITQSPKYLFRKEGQNVTLSCEQNLNHDAMYWYRQDPGQGLRLIYYSQIVNDFQKGDIAEGYSVSREKKESFPLTVTSAQKNPTAFYLCASRRWTGGADTEAFFGQGTRLTVV.

In this sample, this clonotype turned up many times. The chain is built from TRBV6-1 and TRBJ2-5; D call uncertain. V shed 1 base and J shed 4 bases, with 10 bases lying between them. The CDR3 has 14 amino acids. Germline loops: CDR1 MNHNS, CDR2 SASEGT. CDR3 DNA sequence: TGTGCCAGCAGTGAAGGGGGTACGGTAGAGACCCAGTACTTC. This sequence encodes CASSEGGTVETQYF.

This clonotype was counted many times. This chain joins TRBV7-2 and TRBJ2-1; D uncertain. This CDR3 is 14 amino acids long. Per the germline V gene, CDR1 is SGHTA and CDR2 is FQGNSA. The germline V and J ends were trimmed by 2 bases and 6 bases, with 11 bases remaining between them. The DNA of the CDR3 is TGTGCCAGCAGCTTAATACCCGGAGTCAATGAGCAGTTCTTC. This translates into CASSLIPGVNEQFF.

Only a few counts were recorded for this clonotype. This chain connects TRBV18 to TRBJ1-4, with D possibly matching TRBD1 (6 bases). This CDR3 has 13 amino acids. Germline-derived CDR1 and CDR2 are KGHSH and LQKENI. V lost 6 bases, J lost 7 bases, and 12 bases lay in between. The CDR3 loop is CASSLWTVEKLFF. In DNA form, the CDR3 reads TGTGCCAGCTCCCTCTGGACAGTTGAAAAACTGTTTTTT.

This clonotype came up many times. The J gene is TRBJ2-5, the V gene TRBV7-6; D gene unclear. Per the germline V gene, CDR1 is SGHVS and CDR2 is FNYEAQ. The CDR3 runs 13 residues. With 3 bases removed from V and 5 bases from J, the gap between germline ends came to 10 bases. CDR3 nucleotide sequence: TGTGCCAGCAGCTTGGACCTTTGGGAGACCCAGTACTTC. Translated: CASSLDLWETQYF.